Given below is one T cell receptor beta chain in context. This clonotype was found many times. Its antigen remains unidentified. Base qualities were left out, and no much larger clone turns up one base away. This sample was taken from a study of identical twins (dated by TCRdb to the mid-2010s). Context from the whole study: TCR alpha and beta repertoires from monozygotic twins, unrelated adults of various ages and cord blood were deep-sequenced to test whether fetal clonotypes persist. To rule out contamination, replicate twin experiments were performed at different times with different library preparation protocols.

The germline V gene supplies CDR1 SGHTA and CDR2 FQGNSA. V and J are truncated by 5 bases and 5 bases respectively, leaving an intervening sequence of 19 bases. Taken from cysteine to phenylalanine, the CDR3 has 16 residues. Kept here is only the CDR3 DNA, which spans 48 bases and is read in frame from base 1. Libraries were prepared through 5' RACE. The instrument given in TCRdb is Illumina HiSeq 2000. Template switching added a universal primer binding site, and the final cDNA carried a unique molecular identifier that allowed TCR cDNA molecules to be counted accurately. Specific primers in the conserved constant-segment region were used to synthesize first-strand cDNA for TCR alpha and beta chains. To control for contamination, every cDNA library carried two barcodes: a SMART-Mk sample barcode plus Illumina barcodes. TruSeq adapter sequences along with Illumina sample barcodes were introduced in two successive PCR steps. Sequencing of the TCR alpha and beta cDNA libraries was done on the Illumina HiSeq platform using custom primers. The study's processing was this. MiGEC was used to process raw reads and extract unique molecular identifiers, and MiXCR was used to find CDR3 positions. Recombination models were inferred per individual with the repgenHMM and IGoR tools using an EM algorithm. Shared clonotype analysis was performed with the tcR package in R, normalizing sharing by the product of cloneset sizes. To study raw recombination free of thymic and clonal selection effects, out-of-frame nonproductive sequences were analyzed. The public reads were reanalyzed by TCRdb: fastp trimming at Q25, MiXCR alignment, in-frame beta chains only. Every entry covers one CDR3 protein and lists the most common genes and DNA from its rows. The V and J calls follow TCRdb's processing rather than the paper's. The sample yields a few hundred thousand distinct CDR3 sequences; around 8.3% were counted once. Jointly, the top ten make up around 3% of the sample.

All donors were healthy Caucasians. Three pairs of female monozygotic twins, all aged 18 to 29 years, made up the twin cohort. Positive isolation kits from Invitrogen were used to isolate the CD4+ and CD8+ T cell populations. The paper's findings and limits, for the study overall: Out-of-frame TCR alpha sharing in monozygotic twins was systematically underestimated by recombination models, whereas sharing between unrelated individuals was in agreement with the recombination models. Fewer insertions were carried by abundant cord blood beta clonotypes, a similar but weaker trend appeared in young adult naive repertoires, and no such trend appeared in memory repertoires. Zero-insertion analyses could be partly confounded by invariant T cells such as MAIT and iNKT, although diverse VJ usage argued against such confounding for most clonotypes. Excess twin sharing in beta out-of-frame sequences was weaker because fewer shared sequences lowered the signal-to-noise ratio. Conclusions relied on cross-sectional statistical analysis, since the same donors could not be followed over many years. Compared with coincidental sharing between unrelated individuals, out-of-frame TCR alpha sequences shared between twins had an excess of sequences with low generation probability.

This sample also belongs to another study, concerning yellow fever vaccine responses in identical twins. The second paper further reports: The T cell response to vaccination in identical twins was reported by the authors to appear partly convergent and partly personalized. In the study, vaccine-responding T cell clones were precisely tracked in identical twins.

The receptor was isolated from a young woman in good health. Material for sequencing was CD8+ T cells sorted from blood. The rearrangement joined TRBV7-2 to TRBJ2-1, with a tentative D gene TRBD2 over 6 matching bases. The DNA sequence follows: TGTGCCAGCAGCCGAGAAGGGACTGTTCCAGACAATGAGCAGTTCTTC. This sequence encodes CASSREGTVPDNEQFF.